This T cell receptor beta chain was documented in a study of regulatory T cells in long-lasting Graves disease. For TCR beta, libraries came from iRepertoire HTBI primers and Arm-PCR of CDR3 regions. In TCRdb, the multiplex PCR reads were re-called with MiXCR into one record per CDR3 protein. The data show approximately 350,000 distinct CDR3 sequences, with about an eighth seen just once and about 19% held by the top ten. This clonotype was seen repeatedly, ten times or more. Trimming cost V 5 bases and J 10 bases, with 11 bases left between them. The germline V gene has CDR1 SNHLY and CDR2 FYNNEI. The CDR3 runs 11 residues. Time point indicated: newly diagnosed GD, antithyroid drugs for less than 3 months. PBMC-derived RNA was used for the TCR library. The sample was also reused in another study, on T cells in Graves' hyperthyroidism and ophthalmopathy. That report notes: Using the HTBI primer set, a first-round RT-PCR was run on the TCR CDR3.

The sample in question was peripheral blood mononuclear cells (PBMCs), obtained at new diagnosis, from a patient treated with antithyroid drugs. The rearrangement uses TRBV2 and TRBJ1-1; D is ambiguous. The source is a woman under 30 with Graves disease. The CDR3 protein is CASSLTVPAFF. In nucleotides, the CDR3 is TGTGCCAGCAGTTTAACGGTCCCAGCTTTCTTT.